What follows is one T cell receptor beta chain and its context. The protocol was immunoSEQ multiplex PCR, while the TCRdb copy is restricted to in-frame clones and leaves out a portion. This table has about 4,500 clones, about 85% appearing once. Germline CDR1 KGHSH, CDR2 LQKENI. The CDR3 spans 15 residues. The ends lost 3 bases at V and 0 bases at J; junction bases unmatched: 1. The entry originates in a study of immune evolution from preneoplasia to lung adenocarcinoma. Study overall: HLA loss of heterozygosity: about 7% AIS, about 15% MIA, about 32% ADC, none AAH.

After pathologic assessment, macro-dissection selected premalignant or tumor cells for extraction. The sample comprised FFPE invasive lung adenocarcinoma tissue. The TCR sequence derives from a person between 50 and 60 years old with lung adenocarcinoma. The gene calls are TRBV18 and TRBJ1-5, with 8 bases that match TRBD1. CDR3 bases: TGTGCCAGCTCACCGACAGGGGATAGCAATCAGCCCCAGCATTTT. Amino acids: CASSPTGDSNQPQHF. Supplemented by reference TRBV18 and TRBJ1-5, the full variable domain reads NAGVMQNPRHLVRRRGQEARLRCSPMKGHSHVYWYRQLPEEGLKFMVYLQKENIIDESGMPKERFSAEFPKEGPSILRIQQVVRGDSAAYFCASSPTGDSNQPQHFGDGTRLSIL.